Below, 17 T cell receptor beta chains from the same sample are listed, as sequenced in a study of Ad26.COV2.S vaccination and SARS-CoV-2 variants. Treatment defined: about 20 received Ad26.COV2.S at low or high dose, single or two shots; 5 received placebo; per-sample allocation not given. Collection of samples fell on day 63 after the first vaccine or placebo injection. TCRdb keeps only in-frame clones here, not all; method: immunoSEQ multiplex PCR. The sample yields around 250,000 clones, around 88% seen once. The sequencing here drew on peripheral blood, taken in a trial of Ad26.COV2.S vaccine versus placebo. The receptor set was obtained from a person between 18 and 65 years old who received the Ad26.COV2.S COVID-19 vaccine or a placebo.

The chain has TRBV25-1 and TRBJ2-7, with TRBD2 matching over 7 bases. The CDR3 is 14 residues long. The trim removed 1 base at V and 4 bases at J, leaving 4 bases unmatched. Germline V gene data show CDR1 as MGHDK and CDR2 as SYGVNS. CDR3 amino acids: CASSEWRGRYEQYF. The CDR3 nucleotides are TGTGCCAGCAGTGAATGGCGGGGGAGGTACGAGCAGTACTTC.

This chain uses TRBV18 with TRBJ1-4; 7 bases are shared with TRBD1. The ends lost 0 bases at V and 6 bases at J; junction bases unmatched: 1. Germline V gene data show CDR1 as KGHSH and CDR2 as LQKENI. The CDR3 consists of 14 residues. DNA for the CDR3: TGTGCCAGCTCACCACCGGGACAGTATGAAAAACTGTTTTTT. Translated, it gives CASSPPGQYEKLFF.

This clone was detected ten times or more. The junction shows a germline mismatch at one end, possibly a read error. This chain links TRBV6-4 with TRBJ1-1, with D maybe TRBD1 (5 bases). The CDR3 extends over 14 amino acids. Germline loops: CDR1 MRHNA, CDR2 SNTAGT. The CDR3 loop is CASSYSTEDTEAFF. Here the CDR3 DNA reads TGTGCCAGCAGTTACTCGACAGAAGACACTGAAGCTTTCTTT.

The V call is TRBV10-3, the J call TRBJ2-3; D may be TRBD2 (5 bases). Germline CDR1 ENHRY, CDR2 SYGVKD. This CDR3 contains 14 residues. Trimming took off 3 bases at V and 2 bases at J, with 9 bases between the two ends. The CDR3, as DNA: TGTGCCATCAGTGAAGGACTGGCCACAGATACGCAGTATTTT. This translates into CAISEGLATDTQYF.

CDR3 region: CASSIQDTAGGPSGELFF. CDR3 coding DNA: TGTGCCAGCAGTATCCAGGATACGGCGGGAGGGCCGTCCGGGGAGCTGTTTTTT. The chain is built from TRBV27 and TRBJ2-2; 9 nucleotides line up with TRBD2. CDR3 length: 18 amino acids. V dropped 5 bases and J dropped 6; count of bases not matched to a gene: 16. Germline CDR1 MNHEY, CDR2 SMNVEV (reference sequence).

A few counts support this clone. The rearrangement uses TRBV5-1 and TRBJ1-1, with D maybe TRBD1 (5 bases). CDR1 SGHRS and CDR2 YFSETQ come from the germline V gene. CDR3 size: 13 residues. The V end lost 4 bases, the J end lost 3 bases, and 10 bases lay between the germline ends. The CDR3 DNA reads TGCGCCAGCAGCCTCCGGGACTACACTGAAGCTTTCTTT. Its protein is CASSLRDYTEAFF.

The chain uses TRBV7-3 and TRBJ2-3; D not certain. V lost 2 bases, J lost 1 base, and 10 bases lay in between. Germline CDR1 is SGHTA and CDR2 is FQGTGA. The CDR3 is 15 amino acids. The CDR3 bases are TGTGCCAGCAGCTTAGGTGGCCCTCGCACAGATACGCAGTATTTT. Amino acid sequence: CASSLGGPRTDTQYF.

The rearrangement links TRBV14 to TRBJ1-1; possibly TRBD1 for D (6 bases). Germline V CDR1 and CDR2: SGHDN, FVKESK. V lost 1 base and J lost 8, with 14 bases in between. This CDR3 comprises 14 residues. As DNA, the CDR3 is TGTGCCAGCAGCCAAGTATTTCCGGGACAAGAAGCTTTCTTT. Its protein product is CASSQVFPGQEAFF.

The rearrangement joins TRBV12-3 or TRBV12-4 to TRBJ1-2; D is unclear. The CDR3 runs to 13 residues. Trimming pared 3 bases from V and 6 bases from J, leaving 11 bases between. The CDR3 bases are TGTGCCAGCAGTTTTTCGAAAGTGGATGGCTACACCTTC. Protein sequence: CASSFSKVDGYTF.

The genes are TRBV18 and TRBJ2-3; D perhaps matches TRBD1 (5 bases). In germline, CDR1 is KGHSH, CDR2 LQKENI. V dropped 3 bases and J dropped 2 bases, with 9 bases sitting between them. The length of the CDR3 is 14 residues. CDR3 coding DNA: TGTGCCAGCTCACCGGGGCGGAACACAGATACGCAGTATTTT. It is translated as CASSPGRNTDTQYF.

The genes are TRBV3-1 (or the pseudogene TRBV3-2) and TRBJ2-7; D is ambiguous. Germline-derived CDR1 and CDR2 are LGHDT and YNNKEL (reference sequence). V was pared by 0 bases and J by 2 bases, with 17 bases between. The CDR3 has 17 residues. The CDR3 region is CASSQEGKTFTTYEQYF. CDR3 bases: TGTGCCAGCAGCCAAGAGGGCAAAACTTTTACAACCTACGAGCAGTACTTC.

The CDR3, as DNA: TGCGCCAGCAGCCCCAGGGACAGAACCACAGATACGCAGTATTTT. Protein product: CASSPRDRTTDTQYF. The chain combines TRBV4-3 with TRBJ2-3, with 7 bases fitting TRBD1. V dropped 4 bases and J dropped 2; count of bases not matched to a gene: 6. The germline V gene has CDR1 LGHNA and CDR2 YSLEER. The CDR3 is made up of 15 amino acids.

This sequence joins TRBV4-3 and TRBJ2-4, with 7 bases matching TRBD2. The junction had 12 bases not matched to a gene; V was cut back by 0 bases and J by 7 bases. This CDR3 is 17 amino acids long. The germline gives CDR1 LGHNA, CDR2 YSLEER. The CDR3 region is CASSQDAGQLGGNIQYF. CDR3 DNA sequence: TGCGCCAGCAGCCAAGATGCGGGCCAACTCGGGGGGAACATTCAGTACTTC.

The CDR3 nucleotides are TGTGCCAGTAGCCGGACAGACCCGAGGATTGGTGAAGCTTTCTTT. It codes for CASSRTDPRIGEAFF. The V gene is TRBV19, the J gene TRBJ1-1, with a possible D match to TRBD1 (6 bases). CDR3 length: 15 amino acids. V was trimmed by 6 bases and J by 7 bases, leaving 21 bases between them. Germline V gene data show CDR1 as LNHDA and CDR2 as SQIVND (reference sequence).

The chain uses TRBV6-1 and TRBJ2-1; D perhaps matches TRBD1 (6 bases). V gave up 1 base and J gave up 0 bases, with 10 bases separating them. CDR1 is MNHNS, CDR2 SASEGT, per germline. This CDR3 comprises 16 residues. The CDR3 region has the DNA TGTGCCAGCAGTGAAGAGGTCAGGGGCTCCTACAATGAGCAGTTCTTC. Translation gives CASSEEVRGSYNEQFF.

This clone was seen once. The chain uses TRBV5-3 and TRBJ2-6; TRBD1 aligns across 10 bases. TRBV5-3 is recorded as an ORF, its role being uncertain. This CDR3 has 18 amino acids. After removal of 4 bases from V and 3 bases from J, the junction contained 10 bases not matched to a gene. The CDR3 loop reads CARSTRQGAGSGANVLTF. In DNA, the CDR3 is TGTGCCAGAAGCACCAGACAGGGGGCGGGAAGTGGGGCCAACGTCCTGACTTTC.

The CDR3 reads CASSHGTKINYGYTF. The DNA of the CDR3 is TGCGCCAGCAGCCACGGAACGAAAATTAACTATGGCTACACCTTC. J is TRBJ1-2 and V is TRBV4-3; no reliable D call. From germline, CDR1 is LGHNA and CDR2 YSLEER. This CDR3 is 15 amino acids long. V was shortened by 3 bases and J by 1 base, with 12 bases between the two germline ends.